This T cell receptor (beta chain) came from a study of cytomegalovirus exposure and HLA in healthy donors (TCRdb year 2017). With respect to the entire study: An earlier analysis of some 600 of the donors reported over 250 Gb of sequence data and 117 million unique TCR beta sequences obtained from around 170 million T cells. Around 300 gigabases of sequencing data and tens of millions of unique TCR sequences were included in an early release covering over 600 HLA-typed donors. Of the 350 to 450 genotyped donors, 75% to 85% were placed in the genetic ancestry cluster associated with self-reported Caucasian donors. The study was designed to test whether signatures of past pathogen exposure could be identified by cataloging public T cell receptors. The study used immunosequencing to profile the T cell repertoires of several hundred subjects and linked those repertoires to cytomegalovirus serostatus. In addition to the first cohort of 666 subjects, a separate validation cohort of 130 or so different subjects was used. To predict cytomegalovirus infection status, the study combined high-throughput TCR immunosequencing, statistical association of individual TCRs with disease status, and machine learning. A later analysis re-analyzed previously published TCR beta repertoires from 666 donors and added high-resolution HLA genotyping to study TCR occurrence patterns. In the later analysis, no new phenotypic data were used to find candidate immune exposures; instead, reliance was placed on TCR beta sequences and their occurrence across donors. An earlier analysis of around 580 of the donors used high-throughput TCR beta sequencing to judge whether each TCR beta V gene segment behaved as functional or pseudogenic. Donor age, sex, ethnicity and CMV serostatus were compiled together with the repertoire data. A later genetic analysis took genome-wide SNP genotypes for about 65% of the 666 donors and used that subset as a discovery cohort. All discovery cohort repertoires had been generated on a single sequencing platform. HLA typing covered class I and class II loci at four-digit resolution. Typing coverage varied by locus: roughly 629-640 donors for A, B, C, DRB1 and DQB1; around 560 for DQA1; more than 600 for DPA1; 450 to 480 for DPB1. Roughly 5 DR-DQ haplotypes were handled as single units for association and clustering, since linkage in the cohort was strong. On average, around 240,000 unique TCR beta nucleotide sequences were sequenced per donor among about 400 genotyped donors of the cohort, with around 19% of those sequences being non-productive.

Study-wide conclusions, independent of this receptor: Strong co-occurrence of HLA alleles, especially DR and DQ, made assigning TCR associations to individual alleles difficult. In a later analysis, HLA-associated TCR beta chains showed more clonal expansion and lower generation probabilities than non-associated chains that were equally common. A later analysis reported that several top co-occurrence clusters appeared linked to parvovirus B19, influenza, CMV and Epstein-Barr virus. A few of the identified cytomegalovirus-associated TCR beta chains were confirmed in vitro to be specific for cytomegalovirus antigens. Because HLA typing was missing for some donors at each locus, association tests included only the typed subset. The authors suggested that the approach could potentially be extended to other disease states and immunological phenotypes. Sequencing depth was assumed to be roughly uniform across donors in the presence/absence analyses, though that assumption may not hold. The classifier was reported to diagnose cytomegalovirus status with high specificity and sensitivity in both the original cohort and the validation cohort. According to a later genetic analysis, donors in an Asian-associated ancestry cluster had fewer N-insertions in productive TCRs than the approximately 700-donor mean. Linkage disequilibrium might explain the correlated functional status among segregating V segments, but an unknown experimental factor could not be ruled out. A cluster of highly shared sequence variants was judged likely to be a technical artifact of the sequencing pipeline. Most TCR sequences were observed very rarely across donors, whereas some public TCRs were present in many individuals. Because the 87-base-pair reads could not distinguish some IMGT-functional V segments, including TRBV6-2 and TRBV6-3, those segments were excluded. CMV serostatus was the only immune exposure information available for the cohort. A later analysis found that most CMV-associated TCR beta chains appeared HLA-restricted, with HLA associations seemingly driven largely by CMV exposure. The study gave a list of 150 to 200 TCR beta chains associated with cytomegalovirus. Because counts were too low, 15 to 20 rarely observed V segments, including chromosome 9 orphons, were excluded from the earlier analysis of 587 of the donors. At a false discovery rate of 0.05, a later analysis linked 16,000 or so TCR beta sequences to specific HLA alleles. A later genetic analysis associated a missense DCLRE1C variant with V-gene and J-gene trimming of TCR beta chains, and an independent cohort replicated the association. Broadly in line with IMGT annotations, most TCR beta V segments showed up in productive rearrangements about 87% or about 30% of the time in an earlier analysis of roughly 590 of the donors. A further reported finding was that TCR beta sequences accurately predicted the HLA-A and HLA-B alleles for most subjects in the first cohort. In a later analysis, the rate of TCR association differed among HLA loci, with DRB1 alleles having the most associated TCRs and HLA-C alleles having the fewest. This cohort had only TCR beta chains sequenced, and the lack of alpha or paired-chain data limited which features could be detected.

V ends up 0 bases short and J 2 bases short, with an unmatched junction base count of 1. Reading the germline V gene gives CDR1 SGHVS and CDR2 FNYEAQ. The CDR3 sequence holds 16 residues, the cysteine and phenylalanine included. The DNA shown is the 48-base CDR3, in frame from base 1. Turning to this clone: What this receptor recognizes is not known. Base qualities were left out, and no much larger clone turns up one base away.

The method was the immunoSEQ multiplex PCR assay. For the multiplex PCR, a mixture combining 60 forward primers for TCR Vbeta segments and 13 reverse primers for TCR Jbeta segments was used. The CDR3 region of rearranged TCR beta genes was amplified from genomic DNA with a multiplex PCR assay. On the Illumina HiSeq System, the amplified TCR beta libraries were sequenced as 87-base-pair reads. Turning to the authors' computational methods: Across the 666 repertoires, a later analysis counted approximately 83 million unique TCR beta chains, 8.5 million to 12 million of which were shared by at least two donors. To remove PCR and sequencing errors, raw reads were error-corrected and collapsed into unique sequences using a nearest-neighbor algorithm that merged closely related sequences. V, D and J gene segments were assigned by aligning CDR3 sequences to IMGT reference sequences. For a sequence to be retained, a match of at least six nucleotides was required to both a V gene segment and a J gene segment. A rearrangement counted as productive if the CDR3 had no stop codons and remained in frame with V and J, and every other rearrangement counted as non-productive. Following IMGT convention, CDR3 was defined as the stretch from the second conserved V-encoded cysteine up to the conserved J-encoded phenylalanine. Sequences without an unambiguous match to a single V gene segment were excluded from the earlier analysis of almost 600 of the donors. In an earlier analysis of some 590 of the donors, a V segment was called functional when productive rearrangements were above 56.7%, and segregating when the standard deviation between donors exceeded 5%. A statistical classification framework was developed to diagnose cytomegalovirus status using the catalog of TCR beta chain sequences. V and J gene assignment, in a later analysis, came from comparing TCR nucleotide sequences with IMGT/GENE-DB human TR gene sequences. Using the TCRdist pipeline, a later analysis assigned CDR3 sequences along with most-parsimonious VDJ recombination scenarios. In a later analysis, each TCR beta chain was defined by its CDR3 amino acid sequence together with its V-gene family, and reads without a unique V-gene family were excluded. A later analysis removed 592 highly shared, low-generation-probability nucleotide sequences to deal with suspected cross-contamination and a sequencing artifact. In a later analysis, a clonal expansion index for each public chain was calculated from normalized within-repertoire ranks of inferred template counts. A later analysis computed generation probabilities with a VDJ recombination model fitted to out-of-frame rearrangements, and checked the results against IGoR. A later analysis scored TCR-TCR, TCR-HLA and TCR-CMV co-occurrence with hypergeometric tests, applying a repertoire-size bias correction to TCR pairs. To estimate false discovery rates, a later analysis permuted the HLA or CMV assignments 20 times. In a later analysis, co-occurring TCRs were grouped with DBSCAN, and TCRdist sequence similarity was added when clustering was performed within HLA-allele-positive subsets. Repertoires with fewer than 30,000 or more than 120,000 public chains, plus five repertoires with anomalous nucleotide sharing, were excluded from co-occurrence clustering. TCRdb took over this immuneACCESS table, retaining in-frame rearrangements with V and J assigned. Such tables are incomplete; in checked studies, under half of the missing clones stem from an unresolved V gene, and the remainder is unexplained. V, J and clone size reflect that table, while D and trimming were determined from the DNA. The sample includes around 150,000 clones, with roughly four fifths observed a single time. The ten largest make up about 5.3% of the sample.

In total, roughly 670 healthy bone marrow donors made up the cohort. At the time of sampling, all cohort members were nominally healthy, though unrecorded immune exposures were likely present. The donor was CMV seronegative and belonged to the group of over 300 seronegative cohort members. A peripheral blood sample was provided by each donor, and peripheral blood mononuclear cells were used for TCR beta sequencing. The Qiagen DNeasy Blood Extraction Kit was used to extract genomic DNA from the blood cell samples. The chain links TRBV7-6 with TRBJ1-6; 7 nucleotides in the junction match TRBD1. The sequencing input was PBMCs. The sequence came from a woman between 45 and 60 years old in good health and CMV-seronegative. DNA sequence: TGTGCCAGCAGCTTAGCCGGGACAGCCTATAATTCACCCCTCCACTTT. It is translated as CASSLAGTAYNSPLHF. The entire variable domain, with the stretches around the CDR3 drawn from the reference TRBV7-6 and TRBJ1-6 proteins, is GAGVSQSPRYKVTKRGQDVALRCDPISGHVSLYWYRQALGQGPEFLTYFNYEAQQDKSGLPNDRFSAERPEGSISTLTIQRTEQRDSAMYRCASSLAGTAYNSPLHFGNGTRLTVT.